This record covers a single TCR beta chain. This entry is derived from a study of shared clonotypes between healthy human individuals. Study-wide background: Those who served as donors were a couple of women and a few men between the ages of 18 and 49.

The protocol was immunoSEQ multiplex PCR, while the TCRdb copy is restricted to in-frame clones and leaves out a portion. This table has some 1 million clones, approximately 68% appearing once. This clonotype originated in a man between 18 and 35 years old in good health. Sequenced sample: memory CD4+ T cells sorted from blood. Subset in this sample: CD45RA-negative fraction.

CDR3 in amino acids: CASSYGEVTGELFF. The CDR3 region has the DNA TGTGCCAGCAGTTACGGCGAGGTGACCGGGGAGCTGTTTTTT. This chain joins TRBV6-5 and TRBJ2-2, with D uncertain. This CDR3 has 14 amino acids. Germline V gene sequence: CDR1 MNHEY, CDR2 SVGAGI. Trimming cost V 2 bases and J 5 bases, with 9 bases left between them.